The 14 T cell receptor beta chains below were found in one sample sequenced in a study of somatic mutations in cytotoxic T cells in rheumatoid arthritis. TCRdb's copy holds only in-frame clones and misses some; the assay was immunoSEQ multiplex PCR. The repertoire consists of about 15,000 clones, with around nine tenths occurring once and the leading ten covering around 17%. Sequenced: CD4+ T cells sorted from blood. Every receptor here comes from a man between 65 and 79 years old with rheumatoid arthritis.

J is TRBJ1-6 and V is TRBV7-6; D is unresolved. This CDR3 has 17 residues. Trimming shortened V by 6 bases and J by 2 bases, and 17 bases separated the two germline ends. Germline V lookup: CDR1 SGHVS, CDR2 FNYEAQ. The DNA for the CDR3 is TGTGCCAGCAGGCCGAGACACTTTAAGCCCTATAATTCACCCCTCCACTTT. Protein sequence: CASRPRHFKPYNSPLHF.

This chain links TRBV5-5 with TRBJ1-4, with a weak D call TRBD1 (5 bases). CDR3 length: 17 amino acids. The germline V gene encodes CDR1 SGHKS and CDR2 YYEKEE (reference sequence). V gave up 1 base and J gave up 1 base, with 14 bases separating them. CDR3 region: CASSLRLGEGTNEKLFF. The CDR3 DNA follows: TGTGCCAGCAGCTTGCGGTTAGGGGAAGGAACTAATGAAAAACTGTTTTTT. Looking up the rest from reference TRBV5-5 and TRBJ1-4 gives the full variable domain: DAGVTQSPTHLIKTRGQQVTLRCSPISGHKSVSWYQQVLGQGPQFIFQYYEKEERGRGNFPDRFSARQFPNYSSELNVNALLLGDSALYLCASSLRLGEGTNEKLFFGSGTQLSVL.

This rearrangement joins TRBV29-1 to TRBJ1-5, with unresolved D. The CDR3 is 19 amino acids. V was cut by 3 bases and J by 0 bases, with 24 bases left in between. The germline CDR1 and CDR2 sequences are SQVTM and ANQGSEA. The CDR3: CSVDADISRLIFSNQPQHF. The CDR3 DNA reads as TGCAGCGTTGACGCCGACATCAGTCGTCTAATTTTTAGCAATCAGCCCCAGCATTTT.

This rearrangement joins TRBV4-2 to TRBJ2-7; 11 bases align to TRBD2. The CDR3 is 17 residues long. The germline V gene has CDR1 LGHNA and CDR2 YNFKEQ. Losses at the gene ends were 1 base for V and 2 bases for J; bases not matched to a gene: 7. CDR3 region: CASSQGLAGQVAYEQYF. CDR3 nucleotides: TGTGCCAGCAGCCAAGGACTAGCGGGACAAGTGGCCTACGAGCAGTACTTC.

J is TRBJ2-7 and V is TRBV2; 10 positions agree with TRBD1. This CDR3 has 14 residues. V lost 9 bases to trimming and J lost 3 bases; unmatched junction nucleotides: 8. Germline lookup yields CDR1 SNHLY and CDR2 FYNNEI. This CDR3 is CASKGQGSFYEQYF. The CDR3 nucleotides are TGTGCCAGTAAGGGACAGGGGTCATTCTACGAGCAGTACTTC. The full variable domain, its missing parts supplied by reference TRBV2 and TRBJ2-7, is EPEVTQTPSHQVTQMGQEVILRCVPISNHLYFYWYRQILGQKVEFLVSFYNNEISEKSEIFDDQFSVERPDGSNFTLKIRSTKLEDSAMYFCASKGQGSFYEQYFGPGTRLTVT.

This rearrangement joins TRBV6-6 to TRBJ1-3; D perhaps matches TRBD1 (5 bases). Germline CDR1 MNHNY, CDR2 SVGAGI (reference sequence). This CDR3 spans 15 amino acids. Trimming removed 2 bases at V and 0 bases at J, with 8 bases between. The CDR3 sequence is CASSYDSTSGNTIYF. In nucleotides, the CDR3 is TGTGCCAGCAGTTACGACAGCACCTCTGGAAACACCATATATTTT.

This rearrangement joins TRBV27 to TRBJ1-2, with 7 bases fitting TRBD1. The ends lost 2 bases at V and 3 bases at J; junction bases unmatched: 6. Germline V CDR1 and CDR2: MNHEY, SMNVEV (reference sequence). CDR3 length equals 15 residues. CDR3 region: CASSLKGGSYYGYTF. CDR3 DNA sequence: TGTGCCAGCAGTTTAAAAGGGGGCTCCTACTATGGCTACACCTTC.

The chain has TRBV5-1 and TRBJ1-1, with D possibly being TRBD1 (6 bases). Germline V lookup: CDR1 SGHRS, CDR2 YFSETQ. V was trimmed by 1 base and J by 8 bases, leaving 9 bases between them. The CDR3 extends over 12 amino acids. CDR3 residues: CASSLTDREAFF. The CDR3 DNA reads TGCGCCAGCAGCTTGACCGACAGGGAAGCTTTCTTT. The full variable domain, its missing parts supplied by reference TRBV5-1 and TRBJ1-1, is KAGVTQTPRYLIKTRGQQVTLSCSPISGHRSVSWYQQTPGQGLQFLFEYFSETQRNKGNFPGRFSGRQFSNSRSEMNVSTLELGDSALYLCASSLTDREAFFGQGTRLTVV.

The chain combines TRBV7-9 with TRBJ1-1; D not certain. This CDR3 is 13 amino acids long. CDR1 SEHNR and CDR2 FQNEAQ come from the germline V gene (reference sequence). Trimming left V 4 bases short and J 0 bases short, with 6 bases between. DNA for the CDR3: TGTGCCAGCAGCTCCAACATGAACACTGAAGCTTTCTTT. It is translated as CASSSNMNTEAFF.

The chain is built from TRBV18 and TRBJ1-2, with D possibly TRBD1 on 5 matching bases. Germline assignment: CDR1 KGHSH and CDR2 LQKENI. The CDR3 spans 17 residues. Deletions cut 1 base from V and 8 bases from J, with 23 bases between. CDR3 sequence reads: CASSPQSRGFSRAGYTF. DNA of the CDR3: TGTGCCAGCTCACCACAATCGCGGGGCTTTTCCCGGGCGGGCTACACCTTC.

This clone occurred once. This chain uses TRBV5-1 with TRBJ2-7; 10 bases fit TRBD1. J gave up 1 base and V 7 bases, and 5 bases lay outside the gene matches. The CDR3 is 14 amino acids. CDR1 and CDR2 (germline): SGHRS, YFSETQ. The CDR3 reads CASGTGAPSYEQYF. CDR3 sequence (DNA): TGCGCCAGCGGGACAGGGGCTCCGTCCTACGAGCAGTACTTC.

The V call is TRBV7-2, the J call TRBJ2-7, with D possibly being TRBD2 (5 bases). The germline V gene encodes CDR1 SGHTA and CDR2 FQGNSA. Trimming removed 0 bases at V and 2 bases at J, with 14 bases between. The CDR3 has 16 residues. In DNA, the CDR3 is TGTGCCAGCAGCTTAGCGGTTGGCGGGTTCGCCTACGAGCAGTACTTC. Amino acid sequence: CASSLAVGGFAYEQYF. Full variable domain (outside the CDR3, taken from reference TRBV7-2 and TRBJ2-7): GAGVSQSPSNKVTEKGKDVELRCDPISGHTALYWYRQSLGQGLEFLIYFQGNSAPDKSGLPSDRFSAERTGGSVSTLTIQRTQQEDSAVYLCASSLAVGGFAYEQYFGPGTRLTVT.

This clone was recorded only once. This sequence joins TRBV13 and TRBJ2-7, with TRBD2 matching over 9 bases. V shed 4 bases, J shed 3 bases, and the junction held 13 bases outside the gene matches. The CDR3 runs to 17 residues. Germline CDR1 and CDR2: PRHDT and FYEKMQ (reference sequence). CDR3 nucleotides: TGTGCCAGCAGCTCTTGGCCAAATAGCGGGGGTGACTACGAGCAGTACTTC. It translates to CASSSWPNSGGDYEQYF.

The chain employs TRBV2 and TRBJ2-1, with 11 bases identical to TRBD1. With 8 bases clipped from V and 6 bases from J, the junction kept 9 bases outside the gene matches. The CDR3 sequence is 15 residues long. Germline CDR1 and CDR2: SNHLY and FYNNEI. CDR3 in amino acids: CASCIGQGAFNEQFF. In DNA form, the CDR3 reads TGTGCCAGCTGTATCGGACAGGGGGCTTTCAATGAGCAGTTCTTC.